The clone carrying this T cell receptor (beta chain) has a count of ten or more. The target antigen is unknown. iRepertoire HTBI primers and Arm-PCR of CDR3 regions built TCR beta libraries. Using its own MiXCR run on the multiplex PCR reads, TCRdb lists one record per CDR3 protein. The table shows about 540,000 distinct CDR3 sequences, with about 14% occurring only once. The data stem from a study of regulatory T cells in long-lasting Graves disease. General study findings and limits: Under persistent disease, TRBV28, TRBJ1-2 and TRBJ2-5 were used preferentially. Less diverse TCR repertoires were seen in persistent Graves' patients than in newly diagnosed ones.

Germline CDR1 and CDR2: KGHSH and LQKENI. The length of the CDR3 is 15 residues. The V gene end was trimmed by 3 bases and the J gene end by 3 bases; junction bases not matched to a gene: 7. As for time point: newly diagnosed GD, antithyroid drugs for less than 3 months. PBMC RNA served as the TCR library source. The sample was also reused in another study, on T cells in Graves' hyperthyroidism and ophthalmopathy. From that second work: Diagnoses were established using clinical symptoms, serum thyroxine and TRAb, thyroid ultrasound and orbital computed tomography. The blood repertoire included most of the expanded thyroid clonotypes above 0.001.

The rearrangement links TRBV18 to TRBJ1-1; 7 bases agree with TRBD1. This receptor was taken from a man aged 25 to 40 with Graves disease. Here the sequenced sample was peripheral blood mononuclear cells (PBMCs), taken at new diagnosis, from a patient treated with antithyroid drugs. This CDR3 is CASSPNRGTDTEAFF. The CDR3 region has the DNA TGTGCCAGCTCACCCAACAGGGGAACGGACACTGAAGCTTTCTTT.